Below are 32 T cell receptor beta chains sequenced from a single sample in a study of shared clonotypes between healthy human individuals. This table comes from immunoSEQ multiplex PCR, and its TCRdb copy is limited to in-frame clones, with some not included. The profile shows a few million clones, just over 90% of them singletons. Sequencing was performed on naive CD4+ T cells sorted from blood. This sample's subset: CD45RA+ positively selected. The source is a man younger than 35 in good health.

The gene calls are TRBV5-6 and TRBJ2-7; 8 bases match TRBD2. V was clipped by 7 bases and J by 3 bases; unmatched bases: 18. The CDR3 length is 17 residues. Germline V gene lookup returns CDR1 SGHDT and CDR2 YYEEEE. The CDR3 DNA reads as TGTGCCAGCTCCACCCTGAGGGCCGGGGGGGCGAACTACGAGCAGTACTTC. Amino acid sequence: CASSTLRAGGANYEQYF.

V usage is TRBV27 and J usage is TRBJ1-5, with D perhaps TRBD1 (5 bases). Germline V gene lookup returns CDR1 MNHEY and CDR2 SMNVEV (reference sequence). Trimming cost V 5 bases and J 4 bases, with 15 bases left between them. This CDR3 has 15 residues. The CDR3 spells CASSPIGGGNQPQHF. DNA of the CDR3: TGTGCCAGCAGTCCCATCGGCGGGGGTAATCAGCCCCAGCATTTT.

This clone was seen more than once but under ten times. For the CDR3, the DNA is TGTGCCAGTAGTATTCTAGGCACCACTAGCCGCCGAGGTACGCAGTATTTT. Protein product: CASSILGTTSRRGTQYF. The rearrangement links TRBV19 to TRBJ2-3, with D perhaps matching TRBD2 (6 bases). Trimming removed 3 bases from V and 8 bases from J, with 24 bases in between. Germline CDR1 LNHDA, CDR2 SQIVND (reference sequence). CDR3 length: 17 amino acids. Complete variable domain (other parts from reference TRBV19 and TRBJ2-3): DGGITQSPKYLFRKEGQNVTLSCEQNLNHDAMYWYRQDPGQGLRLIYYSQIVNDFQKGDIAEGYSVSREKKESFPLTVTSAQKNPTAFYLCASSILGTTSRRGTQYFGPGTRLTVL.

This clone was found once. Other DNA sequences within the sample encode an identical CDR3. V gene TRBV7-2 combines with J gene TRBJ1-5; no definite D call. Germline CDR1 SGHTA, CDR2 FQGNSA. This CDR3 has 14 residues. The ends were cut back, 5 bases at V and 4 bases at J, with 12 bases in the middle. In DNA, the CDR3 is TGTGCCAGCAGCCCGAGGATCGGAAATCAGCCCCAGCATTTT. Its translation: CASSPRIGNQPQHF.

The chain joins TRBV5-5 to TRBJ1-2, with D tentatively TRBD1 (5 bases). This CDR3 contains 15 residues. Deletions cut 0 bases from V and 3 bases from J, with 12 bases between. From germline, CDR1 is SGHKS and CDR2 YYEKEE (reference sequence). The CDR3 sequence is CASSLGPGQDYGYTF. The CDR3 nucleotides read TGTGCCAGCAGCTTGGGTCCGGGGCAGGACTATGGCTACACCTTC. Full variable domain (rest looked up from reference TRBV5-5 and TRBJ1-2): DAGVTQSPTHLIKTRGQQVTLRCSPISGHKSVSWYQQVLGQGPQFIFQYYEKEERGRGNFPDRFSARQFPNYSSELNVNALLLGDSALYLCASSLGPGQDYGYTFGSGTRLTVV.

This chain joins TRBV5-1 and TRBJ2-3; TRBD2 agrees at 7 bases. The CDR3 is 15 residues long. Per germline, CDR1 SGHRS and CDR2 YFSETQ. Unmatched junction bases numbered 10, after V lost 4 bases and J lost 5 bases. CDR3 in DNA: TGCGCCAGCAGCAAAACCGGGGGGTTTCAAGATACGCAGTATTTT. This encodes CASSKTGGFQDTQYF.

This chain links TRBV23-1 with TRBJ1-6; the D gene is possibly TRBD1 (6 bases). TRBV23-1 qualifies as an ORF whose function is uncertain. With 11 bases removed from V and 5 bases from J, the gap between germline ends came to 16 bases. This CDR3 spans 14 amino acids. The CDR3 sequence is CAHRDLYDNSPLHF. CDR3 nucleotide sequence: TGCGCCCACAGGGACCTTTATGATAATTCACCCCTCCACTTT.

The chain uses TRBV19 and TRBJ1-1; D gene ambiguous. V lost 2 bases, J lost 5 bases, and 15 bases lay in between. Germline lookup yields CDR1 LNHDA and CDR2 SQIVND (reference sequence). The CDR3 spans 15 residues. CDR3 residues: CASSISSGGITEAFF. In nucleotides, the CDR3 is TGTGCCAGTAGTATATCGTCAGGAGGGATTACTGAAGCTTTCTTT.

This clone was seen a single time. The CDR3 nucleotides read TGTGCCAGCAGTGAACGTGGTCTCGAGACCCAGTACTTC. Its protein is CASSERGLETQYF. The V gene is TRBV25-1, the J gene TRBJ2-5; D is ambiguous. CDR3 length: 13 residues. The V end lost 2 bases, the J end lost 5 bases, and 9 bases lay between the germline ends. Germline V gene sequence: CDR1 MGHDK, CDR2 SYGVNS. Full variable domain (missing parts from reference TRBV25-1 and TRBJ2-5): EADIYQTPRYLVIGTGKKITLECSQTMGHDKMYWYQQDPGMELHLIHYSYGVNSTEKGDLSSESTVSRIRTEHFPLTLESARPSHTSQYLCASSERGLETQYFGPGTRLLVL.

The chain uses TRBV7-9 and TRBJ2-7; D gene unclear. Per the germline V gene, CDR1 is SEHNR and CDR2 is FQNEAQ (reference sequence). V was shortened by 3 bases and J by 1 base, with 10 bases between the two germline ends. The CDR3 has 14 amino acids. CDR3 nucleotide sequence: TGTGCCAGCAGCTTGGACGCGGTATCCTACGAGCAGTACTTC. Translation: CASSLDAVSYEQYF. The entire variable domain, with the rest obtained from reference TRBV7-9 and TRBJ2-7, is as follows: DTGVSQNPRHKITKRGQNVTFRCDPISEHNRLYWYRQTLGQGPEFLTYFQNEAQLEKSRLLSDRFSAERPKGSFSTLEIQRTEQGDSAMYLCASSLDAVSYEQYFGPGTRLTVT.

The CDR3 loop reads CASADQTSSYNSPLHF. The CDR3 coding sequence is TGTGCCAGCGCGGACCAAACGAGCTCCTATAATTCACCCCTCCACTTT. The V call is TRBV19, the J call TRBJ1-6, with D unresolved. The CDR3 totals 16 residues. Germline CDR1 reads LNHDA; CDR2 reads SQIVND (reference sequence). V gave up 9 bases and J gave up 0 bases, with 15 bases separating them.

About this clone: This CDR3 is also generated by other DNA sequences in the sample. The chain joins TRBV5-1 to TRBJ1-2; D may be TRBD1 (5 bases). The CDR3 extends over 13 amino acids. V lost 4 bases and J lost 2, with 9 bases in between. CDR1 SGHRS and CDR2 YFSETQ come from the germline V gene. The CDR3 nucleotides are TGCGCCAGCAGCCCCGGGACCAACTATGGCTACACCTTC. Amino acid sequence: CASSPGTNYGYTF.

The rearrangement joins TRBV13 to TRBJ2-5; possibly TRBD1 or TRBD2 for D (5 bases each). The ends were cut back, 5 bases at V and 2 bases at J, with 15 bases in the middle. Germline lookup yields CDR1 PRHDT and CDR2 FYEKMQ (reference sequence). The length of the CDR3 is 15 residues. DNA of the CDR3: TGTGCCAGCAGCCTTCGACAGTCGGGGCAAGAGACCCAGTACTTC. Residues: CASSLRQSGQETQYF.

The chain uses TRBV12-5 and TRBJ2-2, with 12 nucleotides matching TRBD1. Germline lookup yields CDR1 LGHNT and CDR2 FRNRAP. This CDR3 has 15 amino acids. V shed 7 bases, J shed 7 bases, and the junction held 7 bases outside the gene matches. CDR3 protein: CASAPGQGAIGELFF. CDR3 sequence (DNA): TGTGCTAGTGCCCCGGGACAGGGGGCAATCGGGGAGCTGTTTTTT.

The rearrangement links TRBV5-5 to TRBJ2-1, with 7 positions matching TRBD2. The trim removed 4 bases at V and 6 bases at J, leaving 13 bases unmatched. Germline values: CDR1 SGHKS, CDR2 YYEKEE (reference sequence). The CDR3 sequence is 16 residues long. The CDR3 loop is CASSPAPLAVRNEQFF. The CDR3 region has the DNA TGTGCCAGCAGCCCTGCTCCCCTAGCGGTACGCAATGAGCAGTTCTTC.

This chain links TRBV6-1 with TRBJ2-7; D is perhaps TRBD2 (5 bases). The CDR3 has 15 amino acids. Germline V CDR1 and CDR2: MNHNS, SASEGT. V lost 6 bases to trimming and J lost 0 bases, with 15 bases between them. The CDR3: CASRGSAASSYEQYF. CDR3 in DNA: TGTGCCAGCAGGGGGAGCGCGGCTAGCTCCTACGAGCAGTACTTC.

The chain has TRBV5-4 and TRBJ2-1, with a possible D match to TRBD2 (5 bases). The CDR3 has 14 amino acids. V gave up 4 bases and J gave up 10 bases, with 18 bases separating them. Germline loops: CDR1 SGHNT, CDR2 YYREEE (reference sequence). The CDR3, as DNA: TGTGCCAGCAGCCGGGCGGGTCAGGTCAGGGAGCAGTTCTTC. It encodes CASSRAGQVREQFF.

The gene calls are TRBV27 and TRBJ1-2; no firm D call. The V end was cut by 3 bases, the J end by 5 bases, with 16 bases between. The CDR3 totals 15 residues. The germline V gene has CDR1 MNHEY and CDR2 SMNVEV (reference sequence). Here the CDR3 reads CASSLSVTGWYGYTF. The CDR3 nucleotides read TGTGCCAGCAGTTTGTCTGTGACGGGATGGTATGGCTACACCTTC.

The rearrangement joins TRBV6-5 to TRBJ2-1; possibly TRBD2 for D (5 bases). The V and J ends lost 2 bases and 10 bases respectively, with 12 bases between them. The germline CDR1 and CDR2 sequences are MNHEY and SVGAGI. This CDR3 is built from 13 residues. The CDR3 sequence: CASSYGAAGEQFF. The CDR3 DNA is TGTGCCAGCAGTTACGGAGCGGCTGGGGAGCAGTTCTTC.

This clone has just one count. The V and J genes are TRBV25-1 and TRBJ2-4; no definite D call. Per the germline V gene, CDR1 is MGHDK and CDR2 is SYGVNS. The CDR3 sequence is 15 residues long. Trimming shortened V by 0 bases and J by 2 bases, and 8 bases separated the two germline ends. CDR3: CASSEYQSSKNIQYF. The CDR3 DNA sequence: TGTGCCAGCAGTGAATACCAGTCCTCCAAAAACATTCAGTACTTC.

This sequence joins TRBV19 and TRBJ1-1; 12 bases align to TRBD1. Losses at the gene ends were 5 bases for V and 3 bases for J; bases not matched to a gene: 10. The CDR3 sequence is 17 residues long. The V gene's germline CDR1 is LNHDA and CDR2 SQIVND (reference sequence). The CDR3 nucleotides are TGTGCCAGTAGTGCCTACGTCGGGACAGGGGGCCACACTGAAGCTTTCTTT. This encodes CASSAYVGTGGHTEAFF.

This chain joins TRBV5-1 and TRBJ2-2, with 12 nucleotides matching TRBD1. V lost 5 bases and J lost 6; bases outside the gene matches: 5. Germline-derived CDR1 and CDR2 are SGHRS and YFSETQ. This CDR3 has 15 amino acids. CDR3 DNA sequence: TGCGCCAGCAGTACGGGACAGGGGGCTTCCGGGGAGCTGTTTTTT. As protein: CASSTGQGASGELFF.

The CDR3 nucleotides read TGTGCCTGGAGTTCGGGGACTAGCGGAATCCAAGAGACCCAGTACTTC. It translates to CAWSSGTSGIQETQYF. This sequence joins TRBV30 and TRBJ2-5; 11 nucleotides match TRBD2. V lost 2 bases and J lost 1; bases outside the gene matches: 6. Germline values: CDR1 GTSNPN, CDR2 SVGIG (reference sequence). The CDR3 runs to 16 residues.

The rearrangement joins TRBV6-1 to TRBJ1-2; D is undetermined. The CDR3 runs to 12 residues. CDR1 and CDR2 from the germline V gene are MNHNS and SASEGT. The germline V and J ends were trimmed by 9 bases and 0 bases, with 8 bases remaining between them. The CDR3 reads CASLYTNYGYTF. The CDR3 bases are TGTGCCAGTCTCTATACTAACTATGGCTACACCTTC.

The chain joins TRBV10-3 to TRBJ1-5; no clear D gene. CDR3 length equals 12 residues. In germline, CDR1 is ENHRY, CDR2 SYGVKD. Trimming shortened V by 5 bases and J by 3 bases, and 5 bases separated the two germline ends. The CDR3 here is CAISSNNQPQHF. CDR3 coding DNA: TGTGCCATCAGTTCGAACAATCAGCCCCAGCATTTT.

This chain links TRBV5-8 with TRBJ2-2; weak D call: TRBD2 (5 bases). The V end was cut by 1 base, the J end by 4 bases, with 11 bases between. The germline V gene has CDR1 SGHTS and CDR2 YDEGEE. The CDR3 consists of 15 residues. CDR3 DNA sequence: TGTGCCAGCAGCTTGACGGGAAAAGGCACCGGGGAGCTGTTTTTT. Its protein is CASSLTGKGTGELFF.

The CDR3 sequence: CASSTRGLAGGLSYEQYF. CDR3 nucleotide sequence: TGTGCCAGTAGTACCCGCGGACTAGCGGGGGGACTCTCCTACGAGCAGTACTTC. The J gene is TRBJ2-7, the V gene TRBV19, with 14 bases matching TRBD2. This CDR3 comprises 18 residues. Germline lookup yields CDR1 LNHDA and CDR2 SQIVND (reference sequence). V trimming: 4 bases; J trimming: 0 bases; junction bases outside the gene matches: 8.

J is TRBJ1-6 and V is TRBV7-2; 9 bases line up with TRBD1. This CDR3 spans 15 amino acids. The ends lost 3 bases at V and 8 bases at J; junction bases unmatched: 5. Germline lookup yields CDR1 SGHTA and CDR2 FQGNSA. The CDR3 is CASSFTGQGYSPLHF. CDR3 sequence (DNA): TGTGCCAGCAGCTTTACGGGACAGGGCTATTCACCCCTCCACTTT.

In DNA, the CDR3 is TGCGCCAGCAGCGCCACTGGCGTGACGGGTGAAAAACTGTTTTTT. The encoded protein is CASSATGVTGEKLFF. The V gene is TRBV5-1, the J gene TRBJ1-4; the D is unclear. The CDR3 has 15 residues. Trimming removed 4 bases at V and 7 bases at J, with 17 bases between. The V gene's germline CDR1 is SGHRS and CDR2 YFSETQ.

The chain recombines TRBV5-1 with TRBJ2-7; TRBD2 agrees at 10 bases. This CDR3 is 19 amino acids long. Germline V gene sequence: CDR1 SGHRS, CDR2 YFSETQ. J gave up 5 bases and V 4 bases, and 21 bases lay outside the gene matches. Here the CDR3 DNA reads TGCGCCAGCAGCCTGGGGTGGAGCGGGAGGGCCTCCGGCCTAAACGAGCAGTACTTC. This sequence encodes CASSLGWSGRASGLNEQYF.

J is TRBJ2-1 and V is TRBV19; 7 nucleotides agree with TRBD2. The CDR3 has 16 residues. The trim removed 3 bases at V and 6 bases at J, leaving 11 bases unmatched. Germline-derived CDR1 and CDR2 are LNHDA and SQIVND (reference sequence). The chain's CDR3 is CASSIMEAAGRNEQFF. The CDR3 DNA follows: TGTGCCAGTAGTATTATGGAAGCAGCGGGGCGCAATGAGCAGTTCTTC.

The J gene is TRBJ1-1, the V gene TRBV5-4, with 9 bases fitting TRBD1. This CDR3 region has 15 residues. V gave up 4 bases and J gave up 4 bases; unmatched junction bases: 8. The germline gives CDR1 SGHNT, CDR2 YYREEE (reference sequence). CDR3 nucleotides: TGTGCCAGCAGCCCAAGACAGGGGGGGGCCACTGAAGCTTTCTTT. Translation: CASSPRQGGATEAFF.